This T cell receptor beta chain is drawn from a study of cytomegalovirus exposure and HLA in healthy donors. Overall study results and limits: A cluster of highly shared sequence variants was likely a sequencing artifact. TCR beta chains associated with HLA were, in a later analysis, more clonally expanded than equally common others.

Donors sampled were nominally healthy, though unrecorded immune exposures were likely. Primers: 60 Vbeta forward and 13 Jbeta reverse. Generated by immunoSEQ multiplex PCR, the TCRdb table keeps only in-frame clones and is missing some. The repertoire includes about 230,000 clones, approximately 84% of them detected once, and about 0.25% sits in the top ten. CDR3 size: 14 residues. Germline V CDR1 and CDR2: MNHEY, SMNVEV (reference sequence). V dropped 5 bases and J dropped 5; count of bases not matched to a gene: 3. As for this clone: Its cognate antigen is unknown.

The V gene is TRBV27, the J gene TRBJ2-1, with 10 bases matching TRBD1. This TCR was sampled from a girl aged 2-10 years in good health and CMV-seronegative. The sequencing input was PBMCs. The CDR3 loop reads CASSRQGANNEQFF. CDR3 sequence (DNA): TGTGCCAGCAGTCGACAGGGGGCCAACAATGAGCAGTTCTTC.